Following are 25 T cell receptor beta chains from one sample sequenced in a study of CD8 T cells in ankylosing spondylitis. TCRdb re-called the 5' RACE reads through MiXCR, storing one row per CDR3 protein. The sample lists 220,000 or so distinct CDR3 sequences; roughly a tenth were seen once. Material: blood, either unsorted or a sorted T cell fraction (not recorded which). These receptors were taken from a male donor with ankylosing spondylitis or in good health (not recorded which).

This clonotype was seen at least ten times. In DNA, the CDR3 is TGCAGTGCTAGTATGCTCACGTCCAAAGGGGCAGATACGCAGTATTTT. This gives the protein CSASMLTSKGADTQYF. The V gene is TRBV20-1, the J gene TRBJ2-3, with D possibly TRBD1 on 5 matching bases. This CDR3 is built from 16 residues. The germline CDR1 and CDR2 sequences are DFQATT and SNEGSKA (reference sequence). Trimming cost V 3 bases and J 4 bases, with 20 bases left between them.

This clonotype was seen a handful of times. The genes are TRBV20-1 and TRBJ1-1, with D perhaps matching TRBD1 (5 bases). Germline CDR1 reads DFQATT; CDR2 reads SNEGSKA (reference sequence). CDR3 length equals 12 residues. Trimming took 1 base from V and 11 from J, leaving 14 bases between them. CDR3 region: CSARAGTPTAFF. The CDR3, as DNA: TGCAGTGCTAGAGCAGGGACCCCCACGGCTTTCTTT.

The genes are TRBV12-3 or TRBV12-4 and TRBJ1-2; 9 nucleotides line up with TRBD1. The CDR3 totals 17 residues. V dropped 4 bases and J dropped 4; count of bases not matched to a gene: 13. CDR3 in amino acids: CASSSPGTGSNAYGYTF. The DNA for the CDR3 is TGTGCCAGCAGTTCTCCCGGGACAGGGAGTAACGCCTATGGCTACACCTTC.

As concerns this clonotype: A single base separates this from a much larger clone, so it may be a read error. The V call is TRBV2, the J call TRBJ1-3; 9 nucleotides agree with TRBD1. CDR3 length: 17 residues. CDR1 and CDR2 from the germline V gene are SNHLY and FYNNEI. DNA of the CDR3: TGTGCCAGCAGCGCAACCTCCGGGACAGGGTTTGGAAACACCATGTATTTT. It codes for CASSATSGTGFGNTMYF.

This clonotype was detected a few times. The chain joins TRBV5-5 to TRBJ2-3; maybe TRBD2 (6 bases). The ends were cut back, 1 base at V and 0 bases at J, with 12 bases in the middle. The CDR3 length is 16 residues. Germline V gene data show CDR1 as SGHKS and CDR2 as YYEKEE (reference sequence). CDR3 nucleotide sequence: TGTGCCAGCAGCTTGCAAGCGGGTCCTAGCACAGATACGCAGTATTTT. It encodes CASSLQAGPSTDTQYF. Full variable domain (outside the CDR3, taken from reference TRBV5-5 and TRBJ2-3): DAGVTQSPTHLIKTRGQQVTLRCSPISGHKSVSWYQQVLGQGPQFIFQYYEKEERGRGNFPDRFSARQFPNYSSELNVNALLLGDSALYLCASSLQAGPSTDTQYFGPGTRLTVL.

This clonotype was detected ten times or more. This chain joins TRBV5-1 and TRBJ1-2; possibly TRBD1 for D (6 bases). V lost 5 bases, J lost 3 bases, and 26 bases lay in between. CDR1 is SGHRS, CDR2 YFSETQ, per germline. The CDR3 extends over 18 amino acids. CDR3 DNA sequence: TGCGCCAGCAGTTTCAGTCCCCCAGGGGCGAGTGCGGACTATGGCTACACCTTC. It codes for CASSFSPPGASADYGYTF.

This clonotype showed up many times. The chain recombines TRBV20-1 with TRBJ1-2, with D maybe TRBD1 (5 bases). Trimming removed 1 base at V and 5 bases at J, with 14 bases between. The CDR3 has 14 residues. Germline V CDR1 and CDR2: DFQATT, SNEGSKA (reference sequence). This CDR3 is CSARGQGPLYGYTF. For the CDR3, the DNA is TGCAGTGCTAGAGGTCAGGGTCCACTTTATGGCTACACCTTC.

This clonotype was detected many times. The chain is built from TRBV20-1 and TRBJ1-1, with D possibly TRBD1 on 5 matching bases. The CDR3 sequence is 14 residues long. Germline loops: CDR1 DFQATT, CDR2 SNEGSKA (reference sequence). Trimming took off 7 bases at V and 3 bases at J, with 18 bases between the two ends. Written as DNA, the CDR3 is TGCAGTGTTCCCGAGGGAGGCAGGGACACTGAAGCTTTCTTT. Translation gives CSVPEGGRDTEAFF.

This clonotype has ten or more counts. CDR3: CASSSTSGQGLDEQYF. Written as DNA, the CDR3 is TGCGCCAGCAGCTCGACGTCGGGGCAGGGGTTGGACGAGCAGTACTTC. The chain links TRBV5-1 to TRBJ2-7; weak D call: TRBD1 (6 bases). The CDR3 length is 16 residues. With 3 bases removed from V and 5 bases from J, the gap between germline ends came to 21 bases. Germline V gene sequence: CDR1 SGHRS, CDR2 YFSETQ.

Ten or more counts support this clonotype. The J gene is TRBJ2-2, the V gene TRBV6-1; 12 bases fit TRBD2. The CDR3 covers 14 residues. Germline trimming cut 9 bases from V and 5 bases from J; bases unmatched to any gene: 4. Germline V lookup: CDR1 MNHNS, CDR2 SASEGT. The CDR3 spells CASRTSGGTGELFF. As DNA, the CDR3 is TGTGCCAGTCGCACTAGCGGGGGGACCGGGGAGCTGTTTTTT.

This clonotype occurred many times. CDR3 in amino acids: CASSLSRSSGNTIYF. CDR3 DNA: TGTGCCAGCAGTTTATCCCGGAGCTCTGGAAACACCATATATTTT. This chain uses TRBV12-3 or TRBV12-4 with TRBJ1-3; D is uncertain. The V end lost 2 bases, the J end lost 0 bases, and 8 bases lay between the germline ends. This CDR3 region has 15 residues.

This clonotype was counted ten times or more. A single base separates this from a much larger clone, so it may be a read error. J is TRBJ2-1 and V is TRBV3-1; D uncertain. This CDR3 is 11 amino acids long. Per germline, CDR1 LGHDT and CDR2 YNNKEL (reference sequence). The V end was cut by 1 base, the J end by 8 bases, with 3 bases between. The CDR3: CASSQGYEQFF. The CDR3 DNA sequence: TGTGCCAGCAGCCAAGGTTATGAGCAGTTCTTC.

The V call is TRBV12-3 or TRBV12-4, the J call TRBJ2-3; no clear D. This CDR3 region has 12 residues. Trimming pared 7 bases from V and 4 bases from J, leaving 9 bases between. The CDR3 is CASNSNPDTQYF. As DNA, the CDR3 is TGTGCCAGCAACTCTAATCCAGATACGCAGTATTTT.

The rearrangement joins TRBV7-6 to TRBJ2-3; perhaps TRBD2 as D (5 bases). The CDR3 is 15 amino acids. V lost 4 bases to trimming and J lost 2 bases, with 13 bases between them. Per the germline V gene, CDR1 is SGHVS and CDR2 is FNYEAQ. The CDR3 coding sequence is TGTGCCAGCAGCTCGGACTTGCGGCCCACAGATACGCAGTATTTT. Translating gives CASSSDLRPTDTQYF.

V and J are TRBV7-2 and TRBJ2-3, with a possible D match to TRBD1 (6 bases). This CDR3 is 16 amino acids long. Trimming cost V 2 bases and J 0 bases, with 12 bases left between them. Germline V gene lookup returns CDR1 SGHTA and CDR2 FQGNSA. CDR3 nucleotides: TGTGCCAGCAGCTTATGGGGGCGCATGAGCACAGATACGCAGTATTTT. It codes for CASSLWGRMSTDTQYF.

This clonotype came up many times. This chain uses TRBV5-5 with TRBJ2-2, with 7 bases matching TRBD1. Trimming at V came to 0 bases and at J to 4 bases, leaving 6 bases not matched to a gene. This CDR3 has 16 amino acids. The germline V gene encodes CDR1 SGHKS and CDR2 YYEKEE (reference sequence). This CDR3 is CASSLEAGGTTGELFF. The CDR3, as DNA: TGTGCCAGCAGCTTGGAGGCAGGGGGAACCACCGGGGAGCTGTTTTTT.

This clonotype was counted many times. The chain employs TRBV9 and TRBJ1-6; no firm D call. Germline V gives CDR1 SGDLS, CDR2 YYNGEE. This CDR3 spans 14 amino acids. Trimming removed 4 bases from V and 9 bases from J, with 14 bases in between. The DNA of the CDR3 is TGTGCCAGCAGCCCCCGGACCAGCGGTTCACCCCTCCACTTT. Protein sequence: CASSPRTSGSPLHF.

A few counts support this clonotype. The rearrangement joins TRBV9 to TRBJ2-3; D may correspond to TRBD1 or TRBD2 (6 bases each). V was trimmed by 4 bases and J by 0 bases, leaving 15 bases between them. The CDR3 contains 16 residues. The germline V gene has CDR1 SGDLS and CDR2 YYNGEE. This chain's CDR3 is CASSSSPGASTDTQYF. CDR3 bases: TGTGCCAGCAGCTCTTCACCGGGGGCGAGCACAGATACGCAGTATTTT.

In this sample, this clonotype turned up many times. The chain recombines TRBV7-2 with TRBJ2-2, with no clear D. The CDR3 sequence is 15 residues long. Germline V gene lookup returns CDR1 SGHTA and CDR2 FQGNSA. The V and J ends lost 2 bases and 1 base respectively, with 8 bases between them. Here the CDR3 DNA reads TGTGCCAGCAGCTTATTGGTGGGGAACACCGGGGAGCTGTTTTTT. Protein: CASSLLVGNTGELFF.

This clonotype has only a few counts. The chain combines TRBV20-1 with TRBJ1-5, with TRBD1 as a possible D gene (5 bases). The CDR3 is 16 residues long. The germline CDR1 and CDR2 sequences are DFQATT and SNEGSKA (reference sequence). Trimming removed 6 bases at V and 2 bases at J, with 20 bases between. The CDR3 DNA follows: TGCAGTGCGGAGGACATGGCCGCCCGAGGCAATCAGCCCCAGCATTTT. Amino acid sequence: CSAEDMAARGNQPQHF.

In regard to this clonotype: A much larger clone differs by one base, so this may be a read error. V usage is TRBV20-1 and J usage is TRBJ1-2; 9 bases agree with TRBD1. The CDR3 has 14 amino acids. Germline V gives CDR1 DFQATT, CDR2 SNEGSKA (reference sequence). CDR3 DNA: TGCAGTGCTAGATCGGGACAGGGCGACTATGGCGACACCTTC. Amino acids: CSARSGQGDYGDTF.

The gene calls are TRBV9 and TRBJ2-1, with D possibly being TRBD2 (7 bases). Germline CDR1 and CDR2: SGDLS and YYNGEE. Trimming left V 6 bases short and J 8 bases short, with 15 bases between. The CDR3 consists of 13 residues. In DNA form, the CDR3 reads TGTGCCAGCAACCGATGGGAGGGGGATGAGCAGTTCTTC. Protein sequence: CASNRWEGDEQFF.

This clonotype was observed at least ten times. The chain joins TRBV6-1 to TRBJ2-2; possibly TRBD2 for D (7 bases). Looked up from germline, CDR1 is MNHNS and CDR2 is SASEGT. Trimming stripped 3 bases from V and 8 bases from J, with 19 bases between. The CDR3 is made up of 16 amino acids. CDR3 region: CASSEGGASFPGELFF. CDR3 in DNA: TGTGCCAGCAGTGAGGGGGGGGCCTCGTTTCCTGGGGAGCTGTTTTTT.

This clonotype was picked up many times. The chain employs TRBV5-1 and TRBJ2-5; 12 bases line up with TRBD2. Losses at the gene ends were 0 bases for V and 5 bases for J; bases not matched to a gene: 5. The CDR3 spans 16 residues. Germline CDR1 reads SGHRS; CDR2 reads YFSETQ. The CDR3 reads CASSLELAGGRETQYF. The CDR3 nucleotides are TGCGCCAGCAGCTTGGAGCTAGCGGGGGGGCGTGAGACCCAGTACTTC.

About this clonotype: A much larger clone differs from this one at a single base, so this may be a read error. The chain is built from TRBV20-1 and TRBJ2-5; D call uncertain. CDR3 size: 12 residues. Germline CDR1 is DFQATT and CDR2 is SNEGSKA (reference sequence). The CDR3 DNA reads as TGCAGTGCTGGACGGACCCAAGACACCCAGTACTTC. Translation: CSAGRTQDTQYF.